This entry describes one TCR beta chain. Germline V gene sequence: CDR1 ENHRY, CDR2 SYGVKD. The CDR3 extends over 12 amino acids. J lost 4 bases, V lost 8 bases, and 4 bases had no gene match. These data are taken from a study of blood T cell repertoires in COVID-19. Generated by immunoSEQ multiplex PCR, the TCRdb table keeps only in-frame clones and is missing some. The table lists about 330,000 clones, approximately 87% of them singletons, with roughly 4.1% in the top ten. Material for sequencing was peripheral blood. V and J are TRBV10-3 and TRBJ1-1, with 7 positions matching TRBD1. The receptor comes from a woman aged 45-60 years with active or convalescent COVID-19. CDR3 residues: CAIPQGGTEAFF. CDR3 nucleotides: TGTGCCATCCCCCAGGGGGGCACTGAAGCTTTCTTT.